This T cell receptor (beta chain) was found in a study of graft-versus-host responses after intestinal transplantation. Study details: Isolated intestinal, liver-intestinal, or multivisceral transplants were what recipients had.

Libraries were prepared by immunoSEQ multiplex PCR; TCRdb keeps only in-frame clonotypes and omits some of them. The top ten hold less than 0.25% of the sample, which has 40,000 or so clones, nearly 95% seen once. Findings and limits, study-wide: Levels of circulating GvH clones at their peak were associated with early post-transplant HvG declines. Graft-donor T cell macrochimerism coincided with high graft-versus-host to host-versus-graft clonal ratios in allografts. Recipient bone marrow held GvH clones, some seen earlier in ileum or blood.

For this clone: Antigen specificity is unknown.

This TCR was sampled from a human donor who was the organ donor for an intestinal transplant. The sequenced sample was unstimulated CD8+ T cells sorted from spleen or lymph node cells, obtained before transplant.

Here the CDR3 reads CASSFSDSGLNEKLFF. The CDR3, as DNA: TGTGCCAGCAGTTTTTCGGACAGCGGCCTGAATGAAAAACTGTTTTTT. The chain uses TRBV28 and TRBJ1-4, with D possibly matching TRBD1 (6 bases). The CDR3 contains 16 residues. V was pared by 3 bases and J by 5 bases, with 16 bases between. The germline gives CDR1 MDHEN, CDR2 SYDVKM.